Given below is one TCR beta chain in context. These data originate in a study of radiotherapy plus CTLA-4 blockade in lung cancer. Produced via immunoSEQ multiplex PCR; TCRdb's table is partial and in-frame only. The sample records 95,000 to 150,000 clones, approximately 90% being singletons. Deletions cut 1 base from V and 2 bases from J, with 15 bases between. The CDR3 spans 16 residues. Germline V CDR1 and CDR2: GTSNPN, SVGIG (reference sequence). Chemo-refractory metastatic non-small-cell lung cancer patients were treated with focal radiation plus CTLA-4 blockade with ipilimumab. The sequence came from a human donor with non-small cell lung cancer that progressed on radiotherapy plus ipilimumab. The material was peripheral blood, obtained from a patient treated with radiotherapy plus ipilimumab. This chain links TRBV30 with TRBJ1-3; D possibly corresponds to TRBD1 (5 bases). DNA of the CDR3: TGTGCCTGGAGTGAAGCATATCAGGGAGCTGGAAACACCATATATTTT. It is translated as CAWSEAYQGAGNTIYF.